Sequencing of this TCR beta chain was carried out in a study of T cells in Graves' hyperthyroidism and ophthalmopathy. On the study more broadly: Peripheral blood specimens were obtained at initial diagnosis, prior to any treatment.

Disease duration under 2 months; hyperthyroidism patients were aged 18 to 65. Sampled blood dates from first hyperthyroidism diagnosis, and it precedes any ophthalmopathy symptoms. The PBMCs were taken from around 9 ml of fresh peripheral blood. Amplification yielded TCR beta CDR3 regions, with RNA transcripts as the source. Using the HTBI primer set, a first-round RT-PCR was run on the TCR CDR3. In TCRdb, the multiplex PCR reads were re-called with MiXCR into one record per CDR3 protein. The sample includes over 250,000 distinct CDR3 sequences, around a quarter of them seen just once. The V gene's germline CDR1 is MNHNS and CDR2 SASEGT. The CDR3 has 14 residues. The V segment lost 6 bases and the J segment 5 bases; nucleotides outside the gene matches: 8.

The sequenced sample consisted of blood. The origin of this receptor is a man aged 35-49 years with Graves' hyperthyroidism that later progressed to Graves' ophthalmopathy. The chain couples TRBV6-1 to TRBJ1-2; 8 bases map to TRBD1. The CDR3 reads CASRKTGVPYGYTF. CDR3 coding DNA: TGTGCCAGCAGGAAGACAGGGGTTCCTTATGGCTACACCTTC.